This T cell receptor beta chain was sequenced for a study of OX40 agonist ivuxolimab in advanced cancers. Looking at the study overall: Among those treated, three patients had partial responses, one with hepatocellular carcinoma and two with cutaneous melanoma. Points from the study as a whole: The expanded peripheral T cells' antigen specificity was not determined. In the 0.1-3.0 mg/kg groups, partial responders showed among the lowest expansion.

Worth noting for this clone: Its antigen is still unknown.

Germline values: CDR1 LNHDA, CDR2 SQIVND (reference sequence). The CDR3 sequence is 15 residues long. TCRdb's table, derived via immunoSEQ multiplex PCR, lists solely in-frame clones and lacks some. The sample gives roughly 61,000 clones, roughly 90% of which show up once; around 19% is in the top ten. The origin of this receptor is an adult with an advanced solid tumor such as melanoma, head and neck, liver or kidney cancer. The source was CD4+ or CD8+ T cells sorted from blood, collected in a trial of the OX40 agonist ivuxolimab. V gene TRBV19 combines with J gene TRBJ2-5; 9 nucleotides align to TRBD1. The J call could be wrong; TRBJ2-7 is a better fit for the DNA end. The CDR3 coding sequence is TGTGCCAGTAGTATAGTGGGGACAGGGAACTACGAGCAGTACTTC. It specifies CASSIVGTGNYEQYF.